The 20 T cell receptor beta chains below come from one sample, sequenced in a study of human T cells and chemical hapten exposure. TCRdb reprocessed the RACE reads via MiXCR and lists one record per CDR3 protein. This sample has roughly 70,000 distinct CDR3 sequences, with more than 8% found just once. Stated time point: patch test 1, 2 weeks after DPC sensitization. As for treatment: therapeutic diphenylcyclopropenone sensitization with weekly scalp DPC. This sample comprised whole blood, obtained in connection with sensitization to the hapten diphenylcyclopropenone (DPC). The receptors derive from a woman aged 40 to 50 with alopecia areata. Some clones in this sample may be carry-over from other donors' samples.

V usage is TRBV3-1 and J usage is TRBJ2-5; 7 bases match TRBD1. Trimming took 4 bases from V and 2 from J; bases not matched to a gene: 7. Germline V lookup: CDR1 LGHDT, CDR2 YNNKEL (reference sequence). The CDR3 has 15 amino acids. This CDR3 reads CASSPWDRPQETQYF. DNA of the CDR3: TGTGCCAGCAGCCCCTGGGACAGACCACAAGAGACCCAGTACTTC.

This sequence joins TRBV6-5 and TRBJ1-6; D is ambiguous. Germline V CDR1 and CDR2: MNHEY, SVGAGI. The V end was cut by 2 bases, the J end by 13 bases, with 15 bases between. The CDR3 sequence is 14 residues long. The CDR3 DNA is TGTGCCAGCAGTTACGGCGGGAATGTCTTCCCCCTCCACTTT. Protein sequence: CASSYGGNVFPLHF.

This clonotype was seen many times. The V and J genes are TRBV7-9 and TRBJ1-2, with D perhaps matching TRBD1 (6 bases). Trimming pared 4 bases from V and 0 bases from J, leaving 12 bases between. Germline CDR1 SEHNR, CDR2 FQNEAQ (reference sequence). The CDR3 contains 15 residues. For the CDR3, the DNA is TGTGCCAGCAGCTCTCCCGACAGGACTAACTATGGCTACACCTTC. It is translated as CASSSPDRTNYGYTF.

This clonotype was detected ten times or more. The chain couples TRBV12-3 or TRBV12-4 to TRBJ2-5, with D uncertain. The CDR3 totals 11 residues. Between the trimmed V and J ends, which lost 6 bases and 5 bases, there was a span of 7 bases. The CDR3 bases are TGTGCCAGCAGCCACTACGAGACCCAGTACTTC. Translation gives CASSHYETQYF.

CDR3 in amino acids: CASSGFSSGANVLTF. The CDR3 coding sequence is TGTGCCAGCAGTGGTTTTTCGTCTGGGGCCAACGTCCTGACTTTC. The rearrangement joins TRBV6-1 to TRBJ2-6; D ambiguous. Trimming removed 4 bases from V and 1 base from J, with 8 bases in between. This CDR3 has 15 amino acids. Germline CDR1 MNHNS, CDR2 SASEGT.

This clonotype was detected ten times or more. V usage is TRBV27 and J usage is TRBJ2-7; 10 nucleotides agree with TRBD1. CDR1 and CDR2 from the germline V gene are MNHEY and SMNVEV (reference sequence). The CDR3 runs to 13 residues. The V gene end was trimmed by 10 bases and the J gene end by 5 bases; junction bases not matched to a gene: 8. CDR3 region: CATSLGQGNEQYF. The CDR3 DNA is TGTGCCACCTCCCTGGGACAGGGGAACGAGCAGTACTTC.

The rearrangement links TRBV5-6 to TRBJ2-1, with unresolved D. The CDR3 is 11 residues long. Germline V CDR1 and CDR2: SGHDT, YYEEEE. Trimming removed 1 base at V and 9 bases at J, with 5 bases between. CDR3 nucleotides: TGTGCCAGCAGCTTGTGGGGTGAGCAGTTCTTC. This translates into CASSLWGEQFF.

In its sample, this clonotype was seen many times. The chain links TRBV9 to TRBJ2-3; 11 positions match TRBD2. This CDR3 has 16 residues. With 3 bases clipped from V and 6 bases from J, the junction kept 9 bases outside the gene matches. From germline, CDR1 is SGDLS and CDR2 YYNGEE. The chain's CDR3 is CASSAGTSGPQDTQYF. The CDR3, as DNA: TGTGCCAGCAGCGCGGGGACTAGCGGTCCGCAGGATACGCAGTATTTT. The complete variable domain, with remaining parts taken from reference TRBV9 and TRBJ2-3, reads DSGVTQTPKHLITATGQRVTLRCSPRSGDLSVYWYQQSLDQGLQFLIQYYNGEERAKGNILERFSAQQFPDLHSELNLSSLELGDSALYFCASSAGTSGPQDTQYFGPGTRLTVL.

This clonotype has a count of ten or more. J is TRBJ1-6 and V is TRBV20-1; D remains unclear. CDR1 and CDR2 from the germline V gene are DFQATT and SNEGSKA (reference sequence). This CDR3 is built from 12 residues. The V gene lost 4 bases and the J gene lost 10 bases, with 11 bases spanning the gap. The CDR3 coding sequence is TGCAGTGCTAATCCCCAGAACTCACCCCTCCACTTT. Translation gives CSANPQNSPLHF.

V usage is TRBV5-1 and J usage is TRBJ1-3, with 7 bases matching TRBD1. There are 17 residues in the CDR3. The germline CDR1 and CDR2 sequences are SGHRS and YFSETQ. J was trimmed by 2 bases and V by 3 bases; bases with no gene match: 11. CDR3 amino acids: CASSYDGQVQTGNTIYF. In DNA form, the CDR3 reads TGCGCCAGCAGCTACGACGGACAGGTACAAACTGGAAACACCATATATTTT.

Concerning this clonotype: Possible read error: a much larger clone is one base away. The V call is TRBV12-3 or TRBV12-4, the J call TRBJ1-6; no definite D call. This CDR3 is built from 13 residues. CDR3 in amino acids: CASSYQQDSPPHF. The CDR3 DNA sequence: TGTGCCAGCAGTTATCAGCAGGATTCACCCCCCCACTTT.

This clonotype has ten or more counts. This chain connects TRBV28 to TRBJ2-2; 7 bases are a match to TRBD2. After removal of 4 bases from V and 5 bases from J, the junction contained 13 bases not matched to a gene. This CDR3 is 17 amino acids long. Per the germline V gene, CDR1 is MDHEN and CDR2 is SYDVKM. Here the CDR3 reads CASSSPPSSGLTGELFF. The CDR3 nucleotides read TGTGCCAGCAGTTCCCCCCCCTCTAGCGGACTAACCGGGGAGCTGTTTTTT.

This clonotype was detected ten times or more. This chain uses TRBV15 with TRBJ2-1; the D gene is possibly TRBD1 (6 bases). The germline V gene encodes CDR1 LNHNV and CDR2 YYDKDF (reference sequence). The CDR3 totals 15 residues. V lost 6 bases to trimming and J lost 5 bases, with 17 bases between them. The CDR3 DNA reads TGTGCCACCAGTAACAGGGTTGGGGGCAACAATGAGCAGTTCTTC. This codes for CATSNRVGGNNEQFF.

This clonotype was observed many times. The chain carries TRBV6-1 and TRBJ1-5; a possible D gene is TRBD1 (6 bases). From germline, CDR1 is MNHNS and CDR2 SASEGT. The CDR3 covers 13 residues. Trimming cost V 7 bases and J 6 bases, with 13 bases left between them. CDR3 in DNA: TGTGCCAGCAATGCCAGGGGAACTCAGCCCCAGCATTTT. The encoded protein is CASNARGTQPQHF.

The CDR3 loop reads CASRPEIDTQYF. Here the CDR3 DNA reads TGTGCCAGCAGGCCCGAAATAGATACGCAGTATTTT. The V gene is TRBV6-2 or TRBV6-3, the J gene TRBJ2-3; no clear D gene. CDR1 MNHEY and CDR2 SVGEGT come from the germline V gene. V was trimmed by 6 bases and J by 5 bases, leaving 9 bases between them. The CDR3 is made up of 12 amino acids.

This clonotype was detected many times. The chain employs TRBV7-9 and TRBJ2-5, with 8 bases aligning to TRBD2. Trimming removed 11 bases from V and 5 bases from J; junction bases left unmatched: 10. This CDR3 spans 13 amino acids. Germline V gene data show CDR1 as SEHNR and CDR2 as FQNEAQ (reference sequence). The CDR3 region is CAASGGRGETQYF. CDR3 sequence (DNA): TGTGCCGCGAGCGGGGGCCGGGGGGAGACCCAGTACTTC.

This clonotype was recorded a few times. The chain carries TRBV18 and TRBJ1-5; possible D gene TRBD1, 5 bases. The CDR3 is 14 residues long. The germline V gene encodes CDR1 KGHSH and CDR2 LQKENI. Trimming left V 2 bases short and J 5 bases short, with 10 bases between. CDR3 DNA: TGTGCCAGCTCACCAGGCAGGGCGGATCAGCCCCAGCATTTT. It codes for CASSPGRADQPQHF.

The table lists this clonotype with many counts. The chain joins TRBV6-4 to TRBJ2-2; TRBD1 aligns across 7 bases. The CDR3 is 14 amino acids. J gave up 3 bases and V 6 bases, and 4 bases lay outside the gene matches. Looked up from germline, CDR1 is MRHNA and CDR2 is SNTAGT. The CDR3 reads CASSRDSYTGELFF. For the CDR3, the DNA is TGTGCCAGCAGCCGGGACAGCTACACCGGGGAGCTGTTTTTT.

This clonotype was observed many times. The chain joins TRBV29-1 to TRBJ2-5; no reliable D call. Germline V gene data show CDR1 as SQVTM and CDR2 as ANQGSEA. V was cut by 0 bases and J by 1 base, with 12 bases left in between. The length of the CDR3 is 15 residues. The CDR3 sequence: CSVEDVAGIQETQYF. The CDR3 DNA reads TGCAGCGTTGAAGATGTAGCAGGAATCCAAGAGACCCAGTACTTC.

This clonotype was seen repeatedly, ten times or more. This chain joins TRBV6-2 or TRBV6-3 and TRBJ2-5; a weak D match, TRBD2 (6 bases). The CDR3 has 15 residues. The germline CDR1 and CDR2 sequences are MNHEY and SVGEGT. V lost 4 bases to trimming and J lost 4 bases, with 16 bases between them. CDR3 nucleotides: TGTGCCAGCAGTTCAGTTCTAGCGACCTCAGAGACCCAGTACTTC. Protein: CASSSVLATSETQYF.